The sequence of this T cell receptor beta chain was determined in a study of blood T cell repertoires in COVID-19. At the level of the study: Acute-phase and convalescent COVID-19 samples originated in the United States, Italy and Spain. Sample material is recorded as cDNA or gDNA derived from T cells, B-cell-depleted T cells, or PBMCs.

Per the original data handling: Amplified reference gene primers provided the basis for estimating nucleated cell counts. The table came from immunoSEQ multiplex PCR; TCRdb's copy has only in-frame clones and leaves some out. Clone size and the V and J calls come from that table; the DNA yielded D and trimming. This sample has about 120,000 clones, with about 88% found just once. The V and J ends lost 8 bases and 10 bases respectively, with 21 bases between them. The CDR3 is made up of 14 amino acids. The germline V gene encodes CDR1 LNHDA and CDR2 SQIVND (reference sequence). This chain connects TRBV19 to TRBJ2-1; tentative D call: TRBD2 (6 bases). This TCR came from a woman aged 45-65 years with acute or convalescent COVID-19. Sequencing used peripheral blood. In nucleotides, the CDR3 is TGTGCCAGTTCCTCGGGGGACCCCGCGCAGGAGCAGTTCTTC. It yields the protein CASSSGDPAQEQFF.